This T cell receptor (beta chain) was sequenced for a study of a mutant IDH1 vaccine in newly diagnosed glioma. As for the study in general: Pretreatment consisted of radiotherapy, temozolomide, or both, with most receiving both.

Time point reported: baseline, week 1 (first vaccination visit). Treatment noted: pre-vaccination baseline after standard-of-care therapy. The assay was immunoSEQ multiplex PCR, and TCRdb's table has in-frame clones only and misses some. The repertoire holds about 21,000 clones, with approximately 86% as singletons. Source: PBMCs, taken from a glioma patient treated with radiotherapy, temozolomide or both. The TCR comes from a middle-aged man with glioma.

The CDR3 DNA reads as TGCAGCGCCACCGGGGGACTAGCGTCAGTTGCGTCCTACAATGAGCAGTTCTTC. Translating gives CSATGGLASVASYNEQFF. This rearrangement joins TRBV29-1 to TRBJ2-1; 10 nucleotides align to TRBD2. The germline V gene encodes CDR1 SQVTM and CDR2 ANQGSEA. V dropped 7 bases and J dropped 1; count of bases not matched to a gene: 16. The CDR3 runs to 18 residues.